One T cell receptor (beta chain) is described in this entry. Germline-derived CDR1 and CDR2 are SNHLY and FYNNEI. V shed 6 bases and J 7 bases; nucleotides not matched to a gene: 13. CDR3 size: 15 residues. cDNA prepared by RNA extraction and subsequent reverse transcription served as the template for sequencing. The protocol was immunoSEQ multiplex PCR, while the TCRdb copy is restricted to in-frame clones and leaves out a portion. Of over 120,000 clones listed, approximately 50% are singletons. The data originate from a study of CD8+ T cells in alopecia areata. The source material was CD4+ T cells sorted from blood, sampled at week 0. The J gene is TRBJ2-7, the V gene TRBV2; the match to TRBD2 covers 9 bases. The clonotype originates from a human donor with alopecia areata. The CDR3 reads CASSAQLAGPREQYF. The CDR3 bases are TGTGCCAGCAGCGCTCAACTAGCGGGCCCGAGGGAGCAGTACTTC.